The T cell receptor (beta chain) described here comes from a study of regulatory T cells in long-lasting Graves disease. Investigators prepared the TCR beta libraries by applying iRepertoire HTBI primers and Arm-PCR of CDR3 regions. TCRdb analysed the multiplex PCR reads with MiXCR anew, one entry per CDR3 protein. The sample holds approximately 350,000 distinct CDR3 sequences, 16% seen once. This CDR3 is built from 14 residues. The V gene's germline CDR1 is KGHSH and CDR2 LQKENI. V lost 6 bases and J 0 bases, leaving 11 bases between the germline ends. The time point here: newly diagnosed GD, antithyroid drugs for less than 3 months. The TCR library was made from RNA that had been extracted from PBMCs in TRIzol. The same data also went into a second study, on T cells in Graves' hyperthyroidism and ophthalmopathy. That paper notes: Hyperthyroidism in the patients, aged 18 to 65, was newly diagnosed and under 2 months in duration. During a first-round RT-PCR of the TCR CDR3, the HTBI primer set was used. Appearing also in blood were most of the thyroid clonotypes expanded above 0.001.

Sequenced material: peripheral blood mononuclear cells (PBMCs), taken at new diagnosis, from a patient treated with antithyroid drugs. This receptor was taken from a man aged 35-49 years with Graves disease. The genes are TRBV18 and TRBJ1-2, with D tentatively TRBD1 (6 bases). DNA for the CDR3: TGTGCCAGCTCGCAGGGGAGTGCTAACTATGGCTACACCTTC. Translated: CASSQGSANYGYTF.